These 8 T cell receptor beta chains came from one sample sequenced in a study of CD8+CD57+ T cells in acquired aplastic anemia. Both TCR beta VDJ combination and CDR3 sequence profiling were carried out. Genomic DNA was the template for this profiling. TCRdb recomputed calls from the reads with MiXCR, one row per CDR3 protein. The table lists 200,000 to 250,000 distinct CDR3 sequences, about 37% of them singletons. Sequencing input: sorted CD4+, CD8+, or CD8+CD57+ T cells (not recorded which) from PBMCs. Receptors originate from a human donor in good health, serving as a control.

This clonotype appeared many times. This chain uses TRBV5-4 with TRBJ1-2, with TRBD1 as a possible D gene (6 bases). Trimming removed 2 bases at V and 6 bases at J, with 17 bases between. Germline V gene lookup returns CDR1 SGHNT and CDR2 YYREEE (reference sequence). The CDR3 is 15 amino acids. As DNA, the CDR3 is TGTGCCAGCAGCTTTGGCCGGACAGCGGTGGATGGCTACACCTTC. Its translation is CASSFGRTAVDGYTF. The full variable domain, with the rest looked up from reference TRBV5-4 and TRBJ1-2, is ETGVTQSPTHLIKTRGQQVTLRCSSQSGHNTVSWYQQALGQGPQFIFQYYREEENGRGNFPPRFSGLQFPNYSSELNVNALELDDSALYLCASSFGRTAVDGYTFGSGTRLTVV.

This clonotype was counted only a few times. This chain connects TRBV29-1 to TRBJ2-1, with a weak D call TRBD1 (6 bases). Germline V gene sequence: CDR1 SQVTM, CDR2 ANQGSEA. The V and J ends lost 2 bases and 4 bases respectively, with 9 bases between them. There are 13 residues in the CDR3. This CDR3 reads CSVEQGIYNEQFF. CDR3 DNA sequence: TGCAGCGTTGAACAGGGGATATACAATGAGCAGTTCTTC.

This clonotype came up many times. The rearrangement uses TRBV24-1 and TRBJ1-2; D unresolved. CDR1 is KGHDR, CDR2 SFDVKD, per germline. The CDR3 runs to 16 residues. The V and J ends lost 2 bases and 4 bases respectively, with 16 bases between them. In DNA form, the CDR3 reads TGTGCCACCAGTGATTCGACCGTAGCAGAGGTCTATGGCTACACCTTC. Its translation: CATSDSTVAEVYGYTF.

The V gene is TRBV5-1, the J gene TRBJ2-2, with no clear D. Germline V gene sequence: CDR1 SGHRS, CDR2 YFSETQ. Trimming pared 0 bases from V and 6 bases from J, leaving 12 bases between. The CDR3 is 15 amino acids. The CDR3 nucleotides are TGCGCCAGCAGCTTGGGGCTCTCCGGGTCCGGGGAGCTGTTTTTT. Its protein product is CASSLGLSGSGELFF.

Comment on this clonotype: A much larger clone lies a single base off, so this may be a read error. This chain uses TRBV6-5 with TRBJ2-1; 9 bases map to TRBD2. Trimming cost V 1 base and J 10 bases; bases outside gene matches: 8. Germline loops: CDR1 MNHEY, CDR2 SVGAGI. This CDR3 is 15 amino acids long. CDR3 coding DNA: TGTGCCAGCAGTTACTTTGCGGGAGGGCGAGAGGAGCAGTTCTTC. Its translation: CASSYFAGGREEQFF.

This clonotype was observed at least ten times. The rearrangement joins TRBV20-1 to TRBJ2-5, with D perhaps matching TRBD1 (6 bases). The CDR3 runs 14 residues. Trimming stripped 2 bases from V and 4 bases from J, with 14 bases between. Per the germline V gene, CDR1 is DFQATT and CDR2 is SNEGSKA (reference sequence). The CDR3 protein is CSARPGDRTETQYF. The CDR3 DNA is TGCAGTGCTAGACCAGGCGACAGGACAGAGACCCAGTACTTC.

This sequence joins TRBV10-3 and TRBJ1-6; 7 bases agree with TRBD1. J lost 7 bases, V lost 11 bases, and 8 bases had no gene match. Germline CDR1 reads ENHRY; CDR2 reads SYGVKD. The CDR3 runs to 13 residues. The CDR3 reads CAAKGQLNSPLHF. The CDR3 DNA reads as TGTGCCGCCAAGGGACAGTTGAATTCACCCCTCCACTTT.

This clonotype was counted many times. The chain links TRBV15 to TRBJ2-1; D perhaps matches TRBD1 (5 bases). The CDR3 is made up of 14 amino acids. Germline V gene lookup returns CDR1 LNHNV and CDR2 YYDKDF (reference sequence). Trimming removed 2 bases at V and 5 bases at J, with 10 bases between. As DNA, the CDR3 is TGTGCCACCAGCAGACCAGGGCTCAACAATGAGCAGTTCTTC. Amino acid sequence: CATSRPGLNNEQFF. Supplemented by reference TRBV15 and TRBJ2-1, the full variable domain reads DAMVIQNPRYQVTQFGKPVTLSCSQTLNHNVMYWYQQKSSQAPKLLFHYYDKDFNNEADTPDNFQSRRPNTSFCFLDIRSPGLGDTAMYLCATSRPGLNNEQFFGPGTRLTVL.